This paragraph reports one T cell receptor (beta chain). The antigen is undetermined. The entry originates in a study of Ad26.COV2.S vaccination and SARS-CoV-2 variants. Whole-study findings and limits: Vaccine recipients posted higher spike-specific TCR breadth than their placebo counterparts. Reports say spike-specific CD8+ and CD4+ T cell responses covered substantial breadth after vaccination. Measures of TCR breadth and depth may have fallen short of total T cell responses. With respect to non-spike TCR breadth, vaccine and placebo recipients were similar.

The CDR3 length is 12 residues. Between the trimmed V and J ends, which lost 6 bases and 4 bases, there was a span of 9 bases. CDR1 SGHAT and CDR2 FQNNGV come from the germline V gene. The data were produced by immunoSEQ multiplex PCR, yet TCRdb's version contains in-frame clones alone and is incomplete. The data hold around 370,000 clones, with 92% observed a single time. This chain connects TRBV11-2 to TRBJ1-1; D gene unclear. The TCR sequence derives from a human donor who had recovered from COVID-19. The sequencing used peripheral blood, collected after recovery from COVID-19. Written as DNA, the CDR3 is TGTGCCAGCAGTGAAGGAGCCACTGAAGCTTTCTTT. It yields the protein CASSEGATEAFF.